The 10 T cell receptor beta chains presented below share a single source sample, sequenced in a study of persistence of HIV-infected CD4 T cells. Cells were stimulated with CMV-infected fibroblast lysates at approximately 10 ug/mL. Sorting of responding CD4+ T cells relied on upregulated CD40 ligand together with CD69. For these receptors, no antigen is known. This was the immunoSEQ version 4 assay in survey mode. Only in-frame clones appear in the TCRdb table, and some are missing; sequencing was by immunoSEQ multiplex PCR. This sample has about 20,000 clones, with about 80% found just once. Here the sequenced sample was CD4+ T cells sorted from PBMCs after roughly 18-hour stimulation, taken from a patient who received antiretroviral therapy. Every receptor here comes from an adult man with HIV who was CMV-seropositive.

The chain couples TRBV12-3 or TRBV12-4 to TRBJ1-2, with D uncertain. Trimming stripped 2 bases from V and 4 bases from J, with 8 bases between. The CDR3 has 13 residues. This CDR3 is CASSLRLAYGYTF. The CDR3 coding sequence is TGTGCCAGCAGTTTACGGCTGGCCTATGGCTACACCTTC.

The CDR3 region has the DNA TGTGCCAGCACCCGGGACACGAACAATGAGCAGTTCTTC. Its translation: CASTRDTNNEQFF. The chain combines TRBV12-3 or TRBV12-4 with TRBJ2-1; D perhaps matches TRBD1 (6 bases). Trimming took 7 bases from V and 5 from J, leaving 12 bases between them. The CDR3 length is 13 residues.

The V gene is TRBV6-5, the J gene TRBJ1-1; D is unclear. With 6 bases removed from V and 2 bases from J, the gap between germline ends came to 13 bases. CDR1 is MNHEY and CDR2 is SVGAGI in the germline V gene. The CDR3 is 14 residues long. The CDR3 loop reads CASRTSGYNTEAFF. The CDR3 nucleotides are TGTGCCAGCAGAACGTCGGGATACAACACTGAAGCTTTCTTT.

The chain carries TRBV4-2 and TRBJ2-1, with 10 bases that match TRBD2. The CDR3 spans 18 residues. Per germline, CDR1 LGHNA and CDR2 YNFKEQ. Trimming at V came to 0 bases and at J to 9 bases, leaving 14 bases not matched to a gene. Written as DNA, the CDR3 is TGTGCCAGCAGCCAAGATCGGGCTAGCGGGGGACAAGCCGCTGAGCAGTTCTTC. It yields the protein CASSQDRASGGQAAEQFF.

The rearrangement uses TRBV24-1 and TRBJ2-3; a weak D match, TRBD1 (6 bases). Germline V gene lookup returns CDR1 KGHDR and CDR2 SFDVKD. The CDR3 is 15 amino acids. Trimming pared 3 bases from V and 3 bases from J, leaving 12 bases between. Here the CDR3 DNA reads TGTGCCACCAGTGATCGGGACAATCCTACAGATACGCAGTATTTT. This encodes CATSDRDNPTDTQYF.

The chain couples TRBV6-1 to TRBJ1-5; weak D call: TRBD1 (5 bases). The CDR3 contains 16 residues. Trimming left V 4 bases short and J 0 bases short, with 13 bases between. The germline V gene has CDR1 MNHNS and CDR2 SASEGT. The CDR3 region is CASSVRDSASNQPQHF. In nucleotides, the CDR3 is TGTGCCAGCAGTGTGCGGGACTCCGCTAGCAATCAGCCCCAGCATTTT.

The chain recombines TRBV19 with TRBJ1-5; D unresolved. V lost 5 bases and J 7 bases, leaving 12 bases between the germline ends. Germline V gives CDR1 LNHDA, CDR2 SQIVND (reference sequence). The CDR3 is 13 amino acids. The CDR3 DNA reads TGTGCCAGTAGTGCCCACAGAGACCAGCCCCAGCATTTT. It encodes CASSAHRDQPQHF.

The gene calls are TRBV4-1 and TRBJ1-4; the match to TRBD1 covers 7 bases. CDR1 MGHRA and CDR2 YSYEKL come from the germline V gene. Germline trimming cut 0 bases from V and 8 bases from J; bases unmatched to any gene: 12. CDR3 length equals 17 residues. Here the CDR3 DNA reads TGCGCCAGCAGCCAAGATCTTGGAGGGGGCGCGGGAGAAAAACTGTTTTTT. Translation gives CASSQDLGGGAGEKLFF.

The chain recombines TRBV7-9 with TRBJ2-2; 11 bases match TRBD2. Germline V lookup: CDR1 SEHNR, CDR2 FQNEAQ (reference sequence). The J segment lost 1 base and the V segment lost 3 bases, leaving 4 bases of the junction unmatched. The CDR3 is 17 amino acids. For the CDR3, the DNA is TGTGCCAGCAGCTTGCTAGCGGGGGGCTTGAACACCGGGGAGCTGTTTTTT. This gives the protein CASSLLAGGLNTGELFF. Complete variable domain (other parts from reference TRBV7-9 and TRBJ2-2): DTGVSQNPRHKITKRGQNVTFRCDPISEHNRLYWYRQTLGQGPEFLTYFQNEAQLEKSRLLSDRFSAERPKGSFSTLEIQRTEQGDSAMYLCASSLLAGGLNTGELFFGEGSRLTVL.

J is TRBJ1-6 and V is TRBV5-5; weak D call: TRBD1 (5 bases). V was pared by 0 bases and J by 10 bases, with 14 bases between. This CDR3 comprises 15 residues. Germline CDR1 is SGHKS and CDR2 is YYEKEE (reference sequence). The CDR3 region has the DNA TGTGCCAGCAGCTTGGATCTGGGGCCGAGATCACCCCTCCACTTT. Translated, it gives CASSLDLGPRSPLHF.